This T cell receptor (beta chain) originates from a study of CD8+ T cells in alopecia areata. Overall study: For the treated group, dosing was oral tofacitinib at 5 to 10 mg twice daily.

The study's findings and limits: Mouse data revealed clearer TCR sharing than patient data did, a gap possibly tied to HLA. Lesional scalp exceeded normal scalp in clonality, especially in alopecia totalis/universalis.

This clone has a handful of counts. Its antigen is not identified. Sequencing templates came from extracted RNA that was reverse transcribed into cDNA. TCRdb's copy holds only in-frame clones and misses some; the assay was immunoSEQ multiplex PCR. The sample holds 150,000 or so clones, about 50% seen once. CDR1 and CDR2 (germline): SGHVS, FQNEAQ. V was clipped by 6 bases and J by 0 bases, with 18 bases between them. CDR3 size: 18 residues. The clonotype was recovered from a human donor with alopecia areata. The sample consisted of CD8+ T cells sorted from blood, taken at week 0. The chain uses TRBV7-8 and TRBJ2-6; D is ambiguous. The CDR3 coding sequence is TGTGCCAGCAGGGAGCATGACGGCCTTTACTCTGGGGCCAACGTCCTGACTTTC. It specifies CASREHDGLYSGANVLTF.